This paragraph covers one TCR beta chain sequence. Generated by immunoSEQ multiplex PCR, the TCRdb table keeps only in-frame clones and is missing some. This sample has approximately 100,000 clones, with approximately 88% found just once. This sample is drawn from a study of control samples from healthy donors and cancer patients. V lost 2 bases, J lost 0 bases, and 25 bases lay in between. Germline assignment: CDR1 SGHDN and CDR2 FVKESK. CDR3 length: 20 amino acids. The sequencing sample was made of PBMCs. The V gene is TRBV14, the J gene TRBJ1-1; D not resolved. The sequence was obtained from a man in his sixties or seventies with lung cancer. CDR3 sequence: CASSQTLFLGTLLMNTEAFF. CDR3 sequence (DNA): TGTGCCAGCAGCCAAACTTTGTTTTTGGGCACCTTGCTAATGAACACTGAAGCTTTCTTT.